The present T cell receptor (beta chain) was sequenced within a study of cytomegalovirus exposure and HLA in healthy donors. Study outcomes and limitations: Per a later analysis, approximately 16,000 TCR beta sequences showed association with HLA alleles at 0.05 false discovery rate. TCR beta chains numbering some 160 were designated cytomegalovirus-associated. V- and J-gene trimming in TCR beta was tied to a missense DCLRE1C variant by an analysis performed later.

Comment on this clone: Antigen: not known.

The germline CDR1 and CDR2 sequences are MRHNA and SNTAGT. The CDR3 has 13 residues. V lost 4 bases and J lost 7, with 12 bases in between. Researchers ran the PCR with 60 Vbeta and 13 Jbeta primers. Clones were sequenced by immunoSEQ multiplex PCR, and TCRdb holds only the in-frame ones, with some missing. The table lists some 170,000 clones, less than 85% of them singletons. This TCR was sampled from a man between 60 and 75 years old in good health and CMV-seronegative. The sequenced sample consisted of PBMCs. The J gene is TRBJ2-3, the V gene TRBV6-4; D remains ambiguous. CDR3 residues: CASSGSSGNTQYF. The DNA of the CDR3 is TGTGCCAGCAGTGGAAGCTCAGGCAATACGCAGTATTTT.